The clone carrying this T cell receptor beta chain appeared many times. Its antigen remains unknown. This record comes from a study of T cell repertoires in cytomegalovirus infection. General study findings and limits: Carriers of CMV and the relevant HLA type were discriminated by public TCR beta frequency.

TCRdb ran MiXCR on the reads and lists one entry per CDR3 protein. The sample lists 150,000 to 200,000 distinct CDR3 sequences; about 15% were seen once. Sequenced: CD8+ T cells from PBMCs. The TCR comes from a human donor in good health (CMV status not recorded). Some clones in this sample may be carry-over from other donors' samples.

CDR3 DNA: TGTGCCAGCAGTTTGGTTCTCACAGATACGCAGTATTTT. Its translation is CASSLVLTDTQYF. The chain joins TRBV28 to TRBJ2-3, with D unclear. The CDR3 totals 13 residues. The germline CDR1 and CDR2 sequences are MDHEN and SYDVKM. Trimming removed 3 bases at V and 2 bases at J, with 6 bases between. Using reference TRBV28 and TRBJ2-3 for the parts outside the CDR3, the full variable domain is DVKVTQSSRYLVKRTGEKVFLECVQDMDHENMFWYRQDPGLGLRLIYFSYDVKMKEKGDIPEGYSVSREKKERFSLILESASTNQTSMYLCASSLVLTDTQYFGPGTRLTVL.